The T cell receptor (beta chain) under discussion was sequenced for a study of somatic mutations in cytotoxic T cells in rheumatoid arthritis. Study-level results: For patients with rheumatoid arthritis, CD8+ clonality went up with age, while healthy controls showed no such change. For CD8+ T-cell clonality, rheumatoid arthritis patients and age-matched healthy controls did not differ significantly.

TCRdb keeps only in-frame clones here, not all; method: immunoSEQ multiplex PCR. This table holds under 30,000 clones, under 75% found once. Looked up from germline, CDR1 is SGHVS and CDR2 is FNYEAQ. The trim removed 3 bases at V and 0 bases at J, leaving 7 bases unmatched. The CDR3 sequence is 16 residues long. Comments on this clone: Its target is unknown.

Positively selected by magnetic beads, CD4+ and CD8+ cells were purity-checked by flow cytometry. The clonotype originates from a woman between 18 and 30 years old in good health. This chain uses TRBV7-6 with TRBJ1-1; the match to TRBD1 covers 7 bases. The specimen was CD8+ T cells sorted from blood. CDR3 sequence reads: CASSFSPGGMNTEAFF. CDR3 coding DNA: TGTGCCAGCAGCTTTAGTCCAGGGGGGATGAACACTGAAGCTTTCTTT.